This is a list of T cell receptor beta chains from one sample in a study of blood T cell repertoires in COVID-19. Libraries were prepared by immunoSEQ multiplex PCR; TCRdb keeps only in-frame clonotypes and omits some of them. The sample consists of approximately 380,000 clones, 88% of them appearing once. What was sequenced was PBMCs or T cells enriched from blood (not recorded which). These receptors all come from a woman in her late teens or twenties who had recovered from COVID-19. The CDR3 runs from the conserved cysteine through the conserved F or W. A D gene is named only where the DNA matches it firmly. Part of the rows lack a size; the others show once, few, many or a class for expanded clones.

>TRBJ1-4|NA|TRBD1|TRBV7-9
TGTGCCAGCAGCTTGCGACAGGGGGCGCTTGAAAAACTGTTTTTT
CASSLRQGALEKLFF
>TRBJ2-1|NA|NA|TRBV15
TGTGCCACCAGCAGACTGCGGGCAGGGGGGTTCTACAATGAGCAGTTCTTC
CATSRLRAGGFYNEQFF
>TRBJ1-3|NA|NA|TRBV2
TGTGCCAGCAGTGGGCAAGGGACTCGAGGAAACACCATATATTTT
CASSGQGTRGNTIYF
>TRBJ2-1|NA|NA|TRBV27
TGTGCCAGCAGTTCTGTTATACAGGTCCATGAGCAGTTCTTC
CASSSVIQVHEQFF
>TRBJ2-7|NA|TRBD1|TRBV2
TGTGCCACCAATTCCGGACAGGGCACCTACGAGCAGTACTTC
CATNSGQGTYEQYF
>TRBJ1-1|NA|TRBD1|TRBV5-1
TGCGCCAGCAGCTTGCAGGGGGCGGGTACTGAAGCTTTCTTT
CASSLQGAGTEAFF
>TRBJ1-3|NA|NA|TRBV7-6
TGTGCCAGCAGCTTTAGTCGGACAACCTCTGGAAACACCATATATTTT
CASSFSRTTSGNTIYF
>TRBJ2-5|NA|TRBD2|TRBV19
TGTGCCAGTAGTCTACTAGCGGGGCTAGAGACCCAGTACTTC
CASSLLAGLETQYF
>TRBJ1-1|NA|NA|TRBV10-1
TGCGCCAGCAGTGAAAAAGTGGGGGCCAGGGAAGCTTTCTTT
CASSEKVGAREAFF
>TRBJ2-2|NA|NA|TRBV7-3
TGTGCCAGCAGCTTAACCCGGGTTAGCGGGAACACCGGGGAGCTGTTTTTT
CASSLTRVSGNTGELFF
>TRBJ1-2|few|TRBD1|TRBV24-1
TGTGCCACCAGTGACTCGGGACAGGGAAGGAGTGGCTACACCTTC
CATSDSGQGRSGYTF
>TRBJ2-7|NA|NA|TRBV29-1
TGCAGCGTTGAAGATCATGGAGGGACCGAGCAGTACTTC
CSVEDHGGTEQYF
>TRBJ2-7|NA|NA|TRBV7-9
TGTGCCAGCAGCTTAGGTCCAGGGTACCAAATTTCCTACGAGCAGTACTTC
CASSLGPGYQISYEQYF
>TRBJ1-2|NA|TRBD1|TRBV10-3
TGTGCCATCAACGGGGGACAGGGTGCTGGCTACACCTTC
CAINGGQGAGYTF
>TRBJ1-3|NA|NA|TRBV7-9
TGTGCCAGCAGCTTAGGGACAGTTTCTGGAAACACCATATATTTT
CASSLGTVSGNTIYF
>TRBJ2-1|NA|TRBD2|TRBV7-2
TGTGCCAGTCACTTAGCGGGGGACTACAATGAGCAGTTCTTC
CASHLAGDYNEQFF
>TRBJ1-1|NA|NA|TRBV19
TGTGCCAGTACTGGACAGTTAAACACTGAAGCTTTCTTT
CASTGQLNTEAFF
>TRBJ1-2|NA|NA|TRBV2
TGTGCCAGCAGTGAAGCGGGGCCAGGACTAGGGTATGGCTACACCTTC
CASSEAGPGLGYGYTF
>TRBJ1-2|NA|TRBD1|TRBV5-6
TGTGCCAGCACCCCCGGGACAGGGGAACAGCACTATGGCTACACCTTC
CASTPGTGEQHYGYTF
>TRBJ1-4|NA|NA|TRBV5-1
TGCGCCAGCAGCTTGAGGGCAGGGGCGAGTGAAAAACTGTTTTTT
CASSLRAGASEKLFF
>TRBJ1-2|once|NA|TRBV6-5
TGTGCCAGCAGTTACTTCACAAACTATGGCTACACCTTC
CASSYFTNYGYTF
>TRBJ2-5|NA|NA|TRBV5-4
TGTGCCAGCAGCTTGGACAAACAAGAGACCCAGTACTTC
CASSLDKQETQYF
>TRBJ1-5|NA|NA|TRBV30
TGTGCCTTTACCCACTATCAGCCCCAGCATTTT
CAFTHYQPQHF
>TRBJ2-3|NA|NA|TRBV6-5
TGTGCCAGCAGTTACGGGCAGGGGTCGGCAGATACGCAGTATTTT
CASSYGQGSADTQYF
>TRBJ1-2|once|NA|TRBV5-5
TGTGCCAGCAGCCCTGGGACTTACAACTATGGCTACACCTTC
CASSPGTYNYGYTF
>TRBJ2-5|NA|NA|TRBV4-3
TGCGCCAGCAGCCAAGATGCGGGGTCCCAAGAGACCCAGTACTTC
CASSQDAGSQETQYF
>TRBJ1-2|NA|NA|TRBV7-9
TGTGCCAGCAGCTTAGCGAGGAATGGCTACACCTTC
CASSLARNGYTF
>TRBJ2-7|NA|NA|TRBV27
TGTGCCAGCAGTGCCCGGGGCTACGAGCAGTACTTC
CASSARGYEQYF
>TRBJ2-7|NA|NA|TRBV9
TGTGCCAGCAGCGTTACAGGCGGGATCTACGAGCAGTACTTC
CASSVTGGIYEQYF
>TRBJ2-1|NA|TRBD2|TRBV9
TGTGCCAGCAGCGTAGGGGGGGCGGGACTAGCGCCATCCAGCTCCTACAATGAGCAGTTCTTC
CASSVGGAGLAPSSSYNEQFF
>TRBJ1-1|NA|TRBD1|TRBV6-4
TGTGCCAGCAGTGTTGGGGACAGGCCAATAAGGGCGGACACTGAAGCTTTCTTT
CASSVGDRPIRADTEAFF
>TRBJ2-3|NA|NA|TRBV5-6
TGTGCCAGCAGCTCCAAGACTCCCTTCAGCACAGATACGCAGTATTTT
CASSSKTPFSTDTQYF
>TRBJ1-5|NA|NA|TRBV27
TGTGCCAGCAGTTTAAGTCAGAATCAGCCCCAGCATTTT
CASSLSQNQPQHF
>TRBJ2-1|NA|TRBD1|TRBV19
TGTGCCAGTAGTTTAAGGCAGGGGGCGAATTACAATGAGCAGTTCTTC
CASSLRQGANYNEQFF
>TRBJ2-1|NA|TRBD1|TRBV11-2
TGTGCCAGCAGCTTACCCGGACAGGGGGTCGTCAATGAGCAGTTCTTC
CASSLPGQGVVNEQFF
>TRBJ2-5|NA|TRBD2|TRBV4-2
TGTGCCAGCAGCCATGATAGACTAGCGGGCGTTGTTCAGCAAGAGACCCAGTACTTC
CASSHDRLAGVVQQETQYF
>TRBJ1-6|NA|TRBD1|TRBV5-4
TGTGCCAGCAGCTCCTCGACAGGGAATAATTCACCCCTCCACTTT
CASSSSTGNNSPLHF
>TRBJ2-2|NA|TRBD1|TRBV25-1
TGTGCCAGCAGGAGATCCGGGACAGGGGCGGACGGGGAGCTGTTTTTT
CASRRSGTGADGELFF
>TRBJ1-6|NA|TRBD1|TRBV10-1
TGCGCCAGCAGTGAAGGGGGCCCTTCACCCCTCCACTTT
CASSEGGPSPLHF
>TRBJ1-1|NA|NA|TRBV7-9
TGTGCCAGCAGCGCCTTTGGTGACCGGAGCCGGGAAGCTTTCTTT
CASSAFGDRSREAFF
>TRBJ2-1|NA|TRBD2|TRBV27
TGTGCCAGCAGTCAGGGACTAGCGGCCTACAATGAGCAGTTCTTC
CASSQGLAAYNEQFF
>TRBJ1-1|NA|NA|TRBV4-1
TGCGCCAGCAGCCAAGATCGGGACACTGAAGCTTTCTTT
CASSQDRDTEAFF
>TRBJ1-1|NA|NA|TRBV5-5
TGTGCCAGCAGCGCGGACAGAGACACTGAAGCTTTCTTT
CASSADRDTEAFF
>TRBJ2-4|NA|TRBD1|TRBV19
TGTGCCAGCGCTAACCTTGGACAGGGGGGAAACATTCAGTACTTC
CASANLGQGGNIQYF
>TRBJ1-5|NA|NA|TRBV15
TGTGCCACCAGGGGAGAGAACTTAAGCAATCAGCCCCAGCATTTT
CATRGENLSNQPQHF
>TRBJ1-5|NA|NA|TRBV4-1
TGCGCCAGCAGCCAAACAGAAGGTATCCAATCCAATCAGCCCCAGCATTTT
CASSQTEGIQSNQPQHF
>TRBJ2-2|NA|NA|TRBV6-4
TGTGCCAGCAGTGACTTCTTCGGGACAATTAACACCGGGGAGCTGTTTTTT
CASSDFFGTINTGELFF
>TRBJ1-1|once|NA|TRBV4-1
TGCGCCAGCAGCCTTTACTTAGGGGCAGTGGACACTGAAGCTTTCTTT
CASSLYLGAVDTEAFF
>TRBJ1-1|NA|NA|TRBV4-1
TGCGCCAGCAGCCAAGCTTCGGGGGTTAACACTGAAGCTTTCTTT
CASSQASGVNTEAFF
>TRBJ1-6|NA|TRBD1|TRBV9
TGTGCCAGCAGCGGGACAGGGGTTTTGAATTCACCCCTCCACTTT
CASSGTGVLNSPLHF
>TRBJ1-1|NA|NA|TRBV30
TGTGCCTGGAGTAACGGAGGGAACACTGAAGCTTTCTTT
CAWSNGGNTEAFF
>TRBJ2-3|NA|TRBD2|TRBV19
TGTGCCAGTAGTATATTGCCTAGCGGGACCAGCACAGATACGCAGTATTTT
CASSILPSGTSTDTQYF
>TRBJ2-1|NA|TRBD1|TRBV29-1
TGCAGCGGCAAACAGGGGAGATACAATGAGCAGTTCTTC
CSGKQGRYNEQFF
>TRBJ1-2|NA|NA|TRBV7-8
TGTGCCAGCAGCTCGCTACAGGCGTCTGGCTACACCTTC
CASSSLQASGYTF